This entry concerns a single T cell receptor (beta chain). What it recognizes is unknown. The protocol was immunoSEQ multiplex PCR, while the TCRdb copy is restricted to in-frame clones and leaves out a portion. The sample records about 550,000 clones, nearly 97% being singletons. The sample is drawn from a study of shared clonotypes between healthy human individuals. Overall study findings and caveats: The rarefaction results pointed to incomplete sorted-subset sequencing despite large depth. Against clonotypes common to all four donors, non-shared ones had lower generation probabilities.

In the naive CD8 group, cells lacked CD45RO and were positively selected for CCR7, so terminally differentiated effector memory CD45RA+ cells were left out. Everyone who donated was a Caucasian adult who lived in Nashville, Tennessee. The sample consisted of naive CD8+ T cells sorted from blood. This TCR derives from a woman in her twenties or thirties in good health.

The CDR3 region has the DNA TGTGCCAGCAGTTCGGGACAGAACACCGGGGAGCTGTTTTTT. It specifies CASSSGQNTGELFF. V gene TRBV28 combines with J gene TRBJ2-2, with a tentative D call TRBD1 (6 bases). Germline V CDR1 and CDR2: MDHEN, SYDVKM. V was cut by 4 bases and J by 1 base, with 7 bases left in between. The CDR3 runs 14 residues. Combining the CDR3 with reference TRBV28 and TRBJ2-2 gives the whole variable domain DVKVTQSSRYLVKRTGEKVFLECVQDMDHENMFWYRQDPGLGLRLIYFSYDVKMKEKGDIPEGYSVSREKKERFSLILESASTNQTSMYLCASSSGQNTGELFFGEGSRLTVL.